The 32 T cell receptor beta chains given below trace back to one sample, sequenced in a study of cytomegalovirus exposure and HLA in healthy donors. Researchers ran the PCR with 60 Vbeta and 13 Jbeta primers. This table comes from immunoSEQ multiplex PCR, and its TCRdb copy is limited to in-frame clones, with some not included. The repertoire table contains tens of thousands of clones. Input material: PBMCs. The source of these receptors is a female donor in good health and CMV-seronegative.

The V call is TRBV30, the J call TRBJ2-7; the D is unclear. Deletions cut 1 base from V and 8 bases from J, with 9 bases between. In germline, CDR1 is GTSNPN, CDR2 SVGIG (reference sequence). This CDR3 region has 11 residues. DNA of the CDR3: TGTGCCTGGAGTGGGCTTACGCAGCAGTACTTC. This gives the protein CAWSGLTQQYF.

The chain recombines TRBV25-1 with TRBJ1-2; D not certain. CDR1 is MGHDK, CDR2 SYGVNS, per germline. The CDR3 sequence is 13 residues long. V was cut by 4 bases and J by 4 bases, with 10 bases left in between. The CDR3 bases are TGTGCCAGCAGTGGACTACAAGGCTATGGCTACACCTTC. Amino acid sequence: CASSGLQGYGYTF.

The genes are TRBV6-1 and TRBJ2-1; 8 bases fit TRBD2. V was clipped by 4 bases and J by 4 bases; unmatched bases: 6. Germline V lookup: CDR1 MNHNS, CDR2 SASEGT. This CDR3 is 15 amino acids long. For the CDR3, the DNA is TGTGCCAGCAGTGGCCGGGAGGGGAGATACAATGAGCAGTTCTTC. Its translation is CASSGREGRYNEQFF.

This chain joins TRBV25-1 and TRBJ2-5; D is undetermined. This CDR3 has 12 residues. V was trimmed by 4 bases and J by 6 bases, leaving 9 bases between them. Germline V gene sequence: CDR1 MGHDK, CDR2 SYGVNS. This CDR3 reads CASSGDTKTQYF. CDR3 nucleotides: TGTGCCAGCAGTGGTGACACGAAGACCCAGTACTTC. The entire variable domain, with the rest obtained from reference TRBV25-1 and TRBJ2-5, is as follows: EADIYQTPRYLVIGTGKKITLECSQTMGHDKMYWYQQDPGMELHLIHYSYGVNSTEKGDLSSESTVSRIRTEHFPLTLESARPSHTSQYLCASSGDTKTQYFGPGTRLLVL.

This chain joins TRBV20-1 and TRBJ1-1; D gene uncertain. The CDR3 runs 11 residues. Germline V lookup: CDR1 DFQATT, CDR2 SNEGSKA (reference sequence). V dropped 5 bases and J dropped 3 bases, with 7 bases sitting between them. In DNA form, the CDR3 reads TGCAGTGCTCTGAGATACACTGAAGCTTTCTTT. Protein sequence: CSALRYTEAFF.

The chain recombines TRBV5-4 with TRBJ2-1, with 10 bases aligning to TRBD1. The trim removed 3 bases at V and 7 bases at J, leaving 10 bases unmatched. In germline, CDR1 is SGHNT, CDR2 YYREEE (reference sequence). The CDR3 totals 16 residues. The CDR3 coding sequence is TGTGCCAGCAGCTCGTCCCGGGACAGGGGATGGAATGAGCAGTTCTTC. It specifies CASSSSRDRGWNEQFF.

The gene calls are TRBV4-3 and TRBJ2-3, with 11 bases aligning to TRBD2. V lost 1 base to trimming and J lost 1 base; unmatched junction nucleotides: 7. The CDR3 covers 18 residues. Germline V gives CDR1 LGHNA, CDR2 YSLEER. This CDR3 is CASSQVTSGGDGTDTQYF. The CDR3 DNA reads TGCGCCAGCAGCCAAGTAACTAGCGGGGGCGATGGCACAGATACGCAGTATTTT.

This rearrangement joins TRBV5-1 to TRBJ2-2, with TRBD2 identical over 11 bases. Germline V gene data show CDR1 as SGHRS and CDR2 as YFSETQ. The CDR3 loop spans 15 amino acids. V lost 4 bases to trimming and J lost 5 bases; unmatched junction nucleotides: 4. The CDR3 loop is CASSSLAGGTGELFF. DNA for the CDR3: TGCGCCAGCAGCAGTCTAGCGGGAGGTACCGGGGAGCTGTTTTTT.

The rearrangement links TRBV5-6 to TRBJ2-5; 9 positions agree with TRBD2. Germline assignment: CDR1 SGHDT and CDR2 YYEEEE. Trimming took 4 bases from V and 13 from J; bases not matched to a gene: 14. The CDR3 is 14 residues long. The chain's CDR3 is CASSLLAGSLATYF. CDR3 coding DNA: TGTGCCAGCAGCCTCCTAGCGGGGTCTCTCGCGACGTACTTC.

V usage is TRBV5-1 and J usage is TRBJ1-2; D might be TRBD1 (6 bases). This CDR3 is 13 amino acids long. In germline, CDR1 is SGHRS, CDR2 YFSETQ. V lost 0 bases to trimming and J lost 7 bases, with 10 bases between them. The CDR3 sequence: CASSLDRAAGYTF. The DNA for the CDR3 is TGCGCCAGCAGCTTGGACAGGGCTGCTGGCTACACCTTC.

The chain couples TRBV6-5 to TRBJ2-5; 12 positions agree with TRBD2. The length of the CDR3 is 16 residues. Germline CDR1 is MNHEY and CDR2 is SVGAGI. The V and J ends lost 0 bases and 5 bases, in that order; junction bases with no gene match: 4. CDR3 bases: TGTGCCAGCAGTTACTCGGGACTAGCGGGTTTGGAGACCCAGTACTTC. Protein sequence: CASSYSGLAGLETQYF.

This sequence joins TRBV27 and TRBJ1-6, with 9 bases matching TRBD1. The trim removed 1 base at V and 10 bases at J, leaving 5 bases unmatched. The CDR3 sequence is 15 residues long. CDR1 is MNHEY and CDR2 is SMNVEV in the germline V gene (reference sequence). This chain's CDR3 is CASSLFGTGTSPLHF. In nucleotides, the CDR3 is TGTGCCAGCAGTTTATTCGGGACAGGGACCTCACCCCTCCACTTT.

The CDR3 here is CASSQRGSALNTEAFF. In DNA form, the CDR3 reads TGTGCCAGCAGCCAGCGCGGGTCGGCATTGAACACTGAAGCTTTCTTT. This chain links TRBV14 with TRBJ1-1, with D unresolved. The ends were cut back, 3 bases at V and 0 bases at J, with 14 bases in the middle. CDR3 size: 16 residues. Germline V gene lookup returns CDR1 SGHDN and CDR2 FVKESK.

CDR3 in DNA: TGCGCCAGCAGCTCGACCCTAGGGAACACTGAAGCTTTCTTT. Translation: CASSSTLGNTEAFF. This chain connects TRBV4-3 to TRBJ1-1; D call uncertain. Trimming took off 5 bases at V and 1 base at J, with 11 bases between the two ends. This CDR3 comprises 14 residues. The germline V gene has CDR1 LGHNA and CDR2 YSLEER.

The chain links TRBV19 to TRBJ1-1, with 10 nucleotides matching TRBD1. V gave up 4 bases and J gave up 7 bases; unmatched junction bases: 9. Germline loops: CDR1 LNHDA, CDR2 SQIVND (reference sequence). This CDR3 spans 15 amino acids. CDR3 loop: CASSRPDRGRGEAFF. Here the CDR3 DNA reads TGTGCCAGTAGTAGGCCCGACAGGGGGCGCGGTGAAGCTTTCTTT.

The chain is built from TRBV4-2 and TRBJ1-2, with TRBD1 as a possible D gene (6 bases). Trimming cost V 2 bases and J 4 bases, with 11 bases left between them. The CDR3 covers 14 residues. Germline assignment: CDR1 LGHNA and CDR2 YNFKEQ. The chain's CDR3 is CASSQPGTPYGYTF. Written as DNA, the CDR3 is TGTGCCAGCAGCCAACCCGGGACACCCTATGGCTACACCTTC.

The chain recombines TRBV11-3 with TRBJ2-5; unclear D gene. The length of the CDR3 is 15 residues. Germline assignment: CDR1 SGHNT and CDR2 YENEEA. V was trimmed by 4 bases and J by 1 base, leaving 13 bases between them. The CDR3 is CASSSVAEVQETQYF. Written as DNA, the CDR3 is TGTGCCAGCAGCTCAGTGGCGGAAGTCCAAGAGACCCAGTACTTC.

The genes are TRBV29-1 and TRBJ2-3, with TRBD1 matching 10 bases. The CDR3 is 12 residues long. V shed 7 bases and J 3 bases; nucleotides not matched to a gene: 1. Per the germline V gene, CDR1 is SQVTM and CDR2 is ANQGSEA. For the CDR3, the DNA is TGCAGCGGGGACAGGGGAACAGATACGCAGTATTTT. This encodes CSGDRGTDTQYF.

The genes are TRBV7-8 and TRBJ2-5; 8 bases agree with TRBD2. The V gene's germline CDR1 is SGHVS and CDR2 FQNEAQ. This CDR3 has 15 amino acids. The trim removed 3 bases at V and 3 bases at J, leaving 6 bases unmatched. The CDR3 DNA follows: TGTGCCAGCAGCTTCCCGGCGGGAGGAAAAGAGACCCAGTACTTC. This codes for CASSFPAGGKETQYF.

V is TRBV7-9 and J is TRBJ1-1; 7 positions match TRBD1. Germline CDR1 reads SEHNR; CDR2 reads FQNEAQ (reference sequence). V lost 4 bases to trimming and J lost 5 bases; unmatched junction nucleotides: 7. This CDR3 has 14 amino acids. The CDR3 region is CASSSDRDLTEAFF. CDR3 nucleotide sequence: TGTGCCAGCAGCTCAGACAGGGACCTAACTGAAGCTTTCTTT.

This sequence joins TRBV20-1 and TRBJ2-7; D remains unclear. In germline, CDR1 is DFQATT, CDR2 SNEGSKA (reference sequence). The V and J ends lost 5 bases and 6 bases respectively, with 11 bases between them. The CDR3 covers 11 residues. In DNA, the CDR3 is TGCAGTGCTTCCCTAGAGCCCGAGCAGTACTTC. Its translation is CSASLEPEQYF.

V gene TRBV11-3 combines with J gene TRBJ1-6, with 8 bases lining up with TRBD1. Trimming cost V 6 bases and J 10 bases; bases outside gene matches: 5. CDR1 and CDR2 from the germline V gene are SGHNT and YENEEA. This CDR3 is 13 amino acids long. In DNA, the CDR3 is TGTGCCAGCAGGTGGACAGGGCAGTCACCCCTCCACTTT. Residues: CASRWTGQSPLHF.

Details on this clone: One junction end disagrees with the germline gene, perhaps due to a read error. The chain employs TRBV5-1 and TRBJ2-5, with 7 bases identical to TRBD1. The CDR3 spans 14 residues. Per the germline V gene, CDR1 is SGHRS and CDR2 is YFSETQ. The CDR3 region is CASSPQGTEENQYF. CDR3 bases: TGCGCCAGCAGCCCCCAAGGGACAGAAGAGAACCAGTACTTC.

This chain joins TRBV9 and TRBJ1-1; possibly TRBD1 for D (5 bases). The CDR3 loop spans 14 amino acids. V shed 0 bases and J shed 4 bases, with 10 bases lying between them. In germline, CDR1 is SGDLS, CDR2 YYNGEE. The CDR3 region is CASSVGGEFTEAFF. CDR3 bases: TGTGCCAGCAGCGTAGGGGGGGAGTTCACTGAAGCTTTCTTT.

The J gene is TRBJ2-7, the V gene TRBV30; TRBD1 matches at 8 bases. The CDR3 covers 13 residues. V dropped 1 base and J dropped 5; count of bases not matched to a gene: 4. CDR1 GTSNPN and CDR2 SVGIG come from the germline V gene (reference sequence). This CDR3 reads CAWSGQGNHEQYF. For the CDR3, the DNA is TGTGCCTGGAGTGGACAGGGGAACCACGAGCAGTACTTC.

The chain has TRBV7-2 and TRBJ1-3, with D unclear. Germline values: CDR1 SGHTA, CDR2 FQGNSA. This CDR3 is 14 amino acids long. Trimming removed 2 bases at V and 3 bases at J, with 8 bases between. The CDR3 loop reads CASSLHSRGNTIYF. The CDR3 DNA reads TGTGCCAGCAGCTTACACTCTCGTGGAAACACCATATATTTT.

V gene TRBV4-2 combines with J gene TRBJ1-1; 9 positions match TRBD1. Germline lookup yields CDR1 LGHNA and CDR2 YNFKEQ. Trimming cost V 0 bases and J 1 base; bases outside gene matches: 3. The CDR3 has 16 residues. In DNA, the CDR3 is TGTGCCAGCAGCCAAGATCGGGGACAGGGGAACACTGAAGCTTTCTTT. It translates to CASSQDRGQGNTEAFF.

The rearrangement links TRBV11-2 to TRBJ2-1; D call uncertain. Looked up from germline, CDR1 is SGHAT and CDR2 is FQNNGV. V lost 3 bases, J lost 0 bases, and 9 bases lay in between. CDR3 length equals 15 residues. CDR3 in DNA: TGTGCCAGCAGCTTTAGAAGAAGCTCCTACAATGAGCAGTTCTTC. This translates into CASSFRRSSYNEQFF.

This chain connects TRBV10-2 to TRBJ2-1, with 10 positions matching TRBD2. The J segment lost 4 bases and the V segment lost 8 bases, leaving 11 bases of the junction unmatched. Germline CDR1 and CDR2: WSHSY and SAAADI. CDR3 length: 16 residues. The CDR3 reads CASGTLSGRGYNEQFF. The CDR3 DNA sequence: TGCGCCAGCGGAACCTTAAGCGGGAGGGGATACAATGAGCAGTTCTTC.

The rearrangement joins TRBV4-3 to TRBJ1-1, with TRBD1 matching over 9 bases. This CDR3 spans 16 amino acids. Trimming at V came to 0 bases and at J to 5 bases, leaving 7 bases not matched to a gene. CDR1 is LGHNA and CDR2 is YSLEER in the germline V gene. CDR3: CASSQDWDRDGTEAFF. CDR3 nucleotides: TGCGCCAGCAGCCAAGATTGGGACAGGGATGGGACTGAAGCTTTCTTT.

The chain employs TRBV29-1 and TRBJ2-7, with 7 positions matching TRBD2. The CDR3 extends over 13 amino acids. After removal of 4 bases from V and 5 bases from J, the junction contained 8 bases not matched to a gene. Germline V gene sequence: CDR1 SQVTM, CDR2 ANQGSEA. The CDR3 sequence: CSVARGVGNEQYF. The CDR3 DNA sequence: TGCAGCGTTGCTCGGGGGGTAGGGAACGAGCAGTACTTC.

The chain employs TRBV9 and TRBJ2-7; 10 nucleotides agree with TRBD2. CDR3 length: 14 residues. Germline CDR1 is SGDLS and CDR2 is YYNGEE. J lost 3 bases, V lost 3 bases, and 3 bases had no gene match. The DNA of the CDR3 is TGTGCCAGCAGCGCTCGGACTAGCGGCTACGAGCAGTACTTC. Translation gives CASSARTSGYEQYF.